Sequencing of this TCR beta chain was carried out in a study of shared clonotypes between healthy human individuals. On the study more broadly: CD4 naive and CD4 memory each took three plates per donor, while CD8 naive took two and CD8 memory one.

Trimming cost V 5 bases and J 8 bases, with 16 bases left between them. The CDR3 loop spans 14 amino acids. Germline V gives CDR1 MNHEY, CDR2 SMNVEV (reference sequence). Sequencing was performed with immunoSEQ multiplex PCR; in TCRdb, only in-frame clones are kept and a portion is missing. The sample contains about 79,000 clones, around 57% of which appear only once. Study findings and constraints: Donors were few, which limited the genetic and exposure-history diversity represented.

There are a few counts of this clone. The antigen is not known. The chain couples TRBV27 to TRBJ1-3, with D perhaps TRBD1 (5 bases). This TCR was sampled from a man aged 25 to 40 in good health. The specimen was memory CD8+ T cells sorted from blood. Stated subset: CD45RO+ cells pooled with CCR7-negative TemRA cells. The CDR3 spells CASSGLGPGDTIYF. CDR3 in DNA: TGTGCCAGCAGTGGGCTAGGTCCGGGGGACACCATATATTTT.